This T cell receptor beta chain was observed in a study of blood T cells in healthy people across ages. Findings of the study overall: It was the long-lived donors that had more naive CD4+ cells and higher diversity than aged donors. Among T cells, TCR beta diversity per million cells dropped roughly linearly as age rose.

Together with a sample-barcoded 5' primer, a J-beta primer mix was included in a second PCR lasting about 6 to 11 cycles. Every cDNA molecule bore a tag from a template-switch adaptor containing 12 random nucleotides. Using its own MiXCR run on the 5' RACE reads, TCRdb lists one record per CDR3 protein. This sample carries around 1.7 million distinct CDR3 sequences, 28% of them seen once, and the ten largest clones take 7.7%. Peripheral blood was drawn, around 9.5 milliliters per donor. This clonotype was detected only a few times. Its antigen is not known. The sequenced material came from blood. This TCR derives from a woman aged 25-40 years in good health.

CDR3 in DNA: TGCAGTGCTAGAGATCCGGACACTAGTCCTCAAGAGACCCAGTACTTC. This codes for CSARDPDTSPQETQYF. V usage is TRBV20-1 and J usage is TRBJ2-5, with D tentatively TRBD1 or TRBD2 (5 bases each). Germline assignment: CDR1 DFQATT and CDR2 SNEGSKA (reference sequence). This CDR3 region has 16 residues. The ends were cut back, 0 bases at V and 2 bases at J, with 16 bases in the middle.